This TCR beta chain was sequenced in a study of neurological immune-mediated disorders (dated by TCRdb to between 2018 and 2021). A note on the overall study: Using UMI-based sequencing, the study compared peripheral blood TCR-beta repertoires from patients with HTLV-I-associated myelopathy (HAM/TSP), patients with multiple sclerosis, and healthy controls. Longitudinal HAM/TSP donors and healthy donors each had 3 time-points at intervals of roughly 3-45 months. The roughly 110 TCR-beta libraries included longitudinal samples, technical triplicates and paired sorted CD4+ and CD8+ T-cell subsets alongside PBMC samples. The cohort included about 66 subjects: 14 with HAM/TSP, approximately 35 with multiple sclerosis, and approximately 20 healthy controls. Study-wide conclusions, independent of this receptor: Expanded clones from different subjects shared no identical CDR3 amino acid sequences, which suggests that TCR-beta repertoires were private in all groups. TCR clonal expansion was highest in HAM/TSP patients and lowest in MS patients, with MS patients falling below even healthy controls.

V gives up 4 bases and J gives up 7 bases, and the segment between their germline ends measures 17 bases. The CDR3 sequence holds 15 residues, the cysteine and phenylalanine included. The read is trimmed to its CDR3 DNA, 45 bases read in frame from base 1. The germline V gene (reference sequence) gives CDR1 as MNHEY and CDR2 as SMNVEV. cDNA was synthesized by template-switch 5'RACE using a primer with a 10-nucleotide random unique molecular identifier that tagged each TCR transcript. Every sequencing run yielded over 180 million TCR-beta sequences covering 15-18 subjects. Total RNA was extracted with the RNeasy kit. The KAPA Real-time Library Amplification kit was used to amplify TCR-beta VDJ regions with primers for the TCR constant region and the 5'RACE anchor. A first PCR added sample indexes and Illumina adaptors, and a second PCR then raised library yield. After purification with Ampure beads, the TCR product of roughly 650 bp was size-selected on a 2% E-gel SizeSelection system. Before pooling, library quality was checked on a Bioanalyzer, concentration was measured with Qubit, and libraries were quantified with the Kapa Library Quantification kit. Paired-end 2 x 150 bp sequencing of the libraries was performed on an Illumina HiSeq 2500. To increase sequence diversity, roughly 24-30% phiX was spiked into each library pool. Regarding the original processing steps: Quality-filtered reads were processed with the UMI-based MiGEC pipeline, which removed over 90% of raw TCR sequences during error correction. IMGT germline references were used for alignment of VDJ genes, and clonotypes were defined by a unique CDR3 amino acid sequence together with V-J genes. Clonal expansion, Shannon diversity and CDR3 relatedness were evaluated with VDJtools (CalcPairwiseDistances, ClusterSamples), while phylogenetic trees were built in CLCbio workbench. Clones with at least 8 unique UMIs were defined as expanded, with this threshold being based on coefficient-of-variation modelling across technical triplicates. In-frame beta chains were kept once TCRdb had trimmed the public reads at Q25 with fastp and called clones with MiXCR. Rows matching on CDR3 protein sequence are summarized as one entry with the most common DNA and genes. Clone size and V and J calls follow TCRdb, not the original study. The sample table shows 55,000 to 75,000 distinct CDR3 sequences, and roughly an eighth are seen once. Roughly 4.5% of the sample lies in the top ten.

Remarks on this clonotype: The antigen this receptor binds is unknown. No base quality values were provided; no much bigger clone lies one nucleotide off.

The time point label, read with the paper, signifies: longitudinal time-point 1 (baseline). For the unsorted PBMC libraries, 2 million PBMCs were stored in RNAlater at -80 degrees C until RNA extraction and were used to generate the libraries. PBMCs were separated from peripheral blood using Ficoll-Hypaque density gradient centrifugation and then cryopreserved in liquid nitrogen. The rearrangement joined TRBV27 to TRBJ2-1; TRBD2 could be the D gene, as 6 bases match. The source material was PBMCs. This receptor was taken from a female donor with HTLV-1-associated myelopathy (HAM/TSP). The encoded CDR3 is CASSSGLTMGNEQFF. The DNA sequence follows: TGTGCCAGCAGTTCGGGACTTACAATGGGGAATGAGCAGTTCTTC.